These 15 T cell receptor beta chains were all obtained from the same sample, sequenced in a study of blood T cell repertoires in COVID-19. Some clones are missing from TCRdb's copy, which holds only in-frame ones; the method was immunoSEQ multiplex PCR. The repertoire consists of around 330,000 clones, with around 90% occurring once and the leading ten covering roughly 5.2%. Sequenced material: PBMCs or T cells enriched from blood (not recorded which). The receptors were gathered from a man in his sixties who had recovered from COVID-19.

The chain links TRBV18 to TRBJ2-2; the match to TRBD1 covers 7 bases. Unmatched junction bases numbered 6, after V lost 3 bases and J lost 2 bases. In germline, CDR1 is KGHSH, CDR2 LQKENI. The CDR3 totals 16 residues. The CDR3 DNA reads TGTGCCAGCTCACCCTACAGGGGCTCCAACACCGGGGAGCTGTTTTTT. It codes for CASSPYRGSNTGELFF.

The chain couples TRBV5-4 to TRBJ2-6; TRBD2 aligns across 8 bases. This CDR3 is 16 amino acids long. With 5 bases clipped from V and 3 bases from J, the junction kept 7 bases outside the gene matches. The germline V gene has CDR1 SGHNT and CDR2 YYREEE (reference sequence). CDR3 amino acids: CASSHSGGRGANVLTF. The CDR3 DNA is TGTGCCAGCAGTCACTCGGGGGGGCGTGGGGCCAACGTCCTGACTTTC. The full variable domain, rest sourced from reference TRBV5-4 and TRBJ2-6, is ETGVTQSPTHLIKTRGQQVTLRCSSQSGHNTVSWYQQALGQGPQFIFQYYREEENGRGNFPPRFSGLQFPNYSSELNVNALELDDSALYLCASSHSGGRGANVLTFGAGSRLTVL.

J is TRBJ2-3 and V is TRBV20-1, with D uncertain. Trimming shortened V by 3 bases and J by 0 bases, and 10 bases separated the two germline ends. Germline-derived CDR1 and CDR2 are DFQATT and SNEGSKA (reference sequence). The CDR3 sequence is 14 residues long. The CDR3 DNA follows: TGCAGTGCTAGTTTGGCCGCTAGCACAGATACGCAGTATTTT. As protein: CSASLAASTDTQYF.

J is TRBJ2-5 and V is TRBV27; 9 positions agree with TRBD1. CDR1 MNHEY and CDR2 SMNVEV come from the germline V gene (reference sequence). This CDR3 contains 15 residues. V was clipped by 8 bases and J by 2 bases; unmatched bases: 9. In DNA, the CDR3 is TGTGCCAGCTATAAATTCGGGACAGGGCAAGAGACCCAGTACTTC. Its protein is CASYKFGTGQETQYF.

The chain combines TRBV3-1 (or the pseudogene TRBV3-2) with TRBJ2-3; TRBD2 aligns across 16 bases. The CDR3 has 17 amino acids. Trimming cost V 4 bases and J 1 base; bases outside gene matches: 2. The germline gives CDR1 LGHDT, CDR2 YNNKEL (reference sequence). Here the CDR3 reads CASSPGTSGRGTDTQYF. The CDR3 bases are TGTGCCAGCAGCCCTGGGACTAGCGGGAGGGGCACAGATACGCAGTATTTT.

This chain uses TRBV28 with TRBJ2-1; 8 bases fit TRBD2. Germline CDR1 MDHEN, CDR2 SYDVKM. CDR3 size: 16 residues. V lost 6 bases and J lost 0; bases outside the gene matches: 7. In nucleotides, the CDR3 is TGTGCCAGCAGCCCACTAGCGGTGAGCTCCTACAATGAGCAGTTCTTC. Residues: CASSPLAVSSYNEQFF.

The chain couples TRBV2 to TRBJ2-3; 7 nucleotides align to TRBD2. Germline CDR1 is SNHLY and CDR2 is FYNNEI. This CDR3 is 14 amino acids long. The V and J ends lost 5 bases and 5 bases, in that order; junction bases with no gene match: 7. The CDR3, as DNA: TGTGCCAGCAGTCAAGAGGGGAGGGAAGATACGCAGTATTTT. It is translated as CASSQEGREDTQYF.

The table lists this clone with a few counts. The V and J genes are TRBV4-2 and TRBJ2-7; a possible D gene is TRBD2 (7 bases). Germline-derived CDR1 and CDR2 are LGHNA and YNFKEQ. V gave up 0 bases and J gave up 1 base, with 10 bases separating them. The CDR3 consists of 15 residues. CDR3 residues: CASSQEGGRSYEQYF. CDR3 sequence (DNA): TGTGCCAGCAGCCAAGAGGGGGGGCGGTCCTACGAGCAGTACTTC.

The V gene is TRBV19, the J gene TRBJ2-1; TRBD2 agrees at 7 bases. The germline V gene has CDR1 LNHDA and CDR2 SQIVND (reference sequence). This CDR3 region has 14 residues. V lost 7 bases and J lost 5; bases outside the gene matches: 8. The CDR3 here is CASIASGTHNEQFF. The CDR3 DNA follows: TGTGCCAGTATTGCAAGCGGGACCCACAATGAGCAGTTCTTC.

The chain couples TRBV13 to TRBJ2-3; 9 bases are shared with TRBD2. This CDR3 is built from 17 residues. The germline CDR1 and CDR2 sequences are PRHDT and FYEKMQ (reference sequence). After removal of 3 bases from V and 1 base from J, the junction contained 8 bases not matched to a gene. In DNA form, the CDR3 reads TGTGCCAGCAGCTTTAGGGTAGCGGGAGTAGGCACAGATACGCAGTATTTT. This encodes CASSFRVAGVGTDTQYF. Supplemented by reference TRBV13 and TRBJ2-3, the full variable domain reads AAGVIQSPRHLIKEKRETATLKCYPIPRHDTVYWYQQGPGQDPQFLISFYEKMQSDKGSIPDRFSAQQFSDYHSELNMSSLELGDSALYFCASSFRVAGVGTDTQYFGPGTRLTVL.

The chain employs TRBV9 and TRBJ1-2, with TRBD1 as a possible D gene (5 bases). The CDR3 consists of 13 residues. V was cut by 2 bases and J by 4 bases, with 9 bases left in between. Germline V lookup: CDR1 SGDLS, CDR2 YYNGEE. The CDR3 DNA reads TGTGCCAGCAGCGTGGGGGAGGGCTATGGCTACACCTTC. This translates into CASSVGEGYGYTF.

This clone came up many times. The J gene is TRBJ2-5, the V gene TRBV9; weak D call: TRBD2 (6 bases). Trimming removed 0 bases at V and 1 base at J, with 13 bases between. Germline lookup yields CDR1 SGDLS and CDR2 YYNGEE. The CDR3 extends over 16 amino acids. CDR3 coding DNA: TGTGCCAGCAGCGTAGATCGGGGAGGAGGCCAAGAGACCCAGTACTTC. Translation gives CASSVDRGGGQETQYF.

V usage is TRBV9 and J usage is TRBJ2-1; maybe TRBD1 (6 bases). CDR1 is SGDLS and CDR2 is YYNGEE in the germline V gene. The CDR3 has 14 amino acids. Trimming removed 4 bases from V and 6 bases from J, with 14 bases in between. The CDR3 nucleotides are TGTGCCAGCAGCCCACGGCAGGGGTCCAATGAGCAGTTCTTC. It translates to CASSPRQGSNEQFF.

This sequence joins TRBV28 and TRBJ2-3; 9 bases are a match to TRBD2. The CDR3 is 19 amino acids. V gave up 2 bases and J gave up 4 bases; unmatched junction bases: 16. CDR1 and CDR2 from the germline V gene are MDHEN and SYDVKM. CDR3 sequence: CASSLSLAGQSFGPDTQYF. The CDR3 coding sequence is TGTGCCAGCAGTTTAAGTCTAGCGGGGCAATCCTTCGGACCAGATACGCAGTATTTT.

A note on this clone: The junction differs from germline at one of its ends, possibly a read error. The chain carries TRBV9 and TRBJ1-2; the D gene is possibly TRBD1 (6 bases). This CDR3 is 12 amino acids long. Germline CDR1 is SGDLS and CDR2 is YYNGEE. The CDR3 here is CVSSTQGGGYTF. In nucleotides, the CDR3 is TGTGTCAGCAGCACACAGGGCGGCGGCTACACCTTC.